A selection of T cell receptor beta chains follows, all from one sample in a study of blood T cell repertoires in COVID-19. The method was immunoSEQ multiplex PCR; TCRdb's version includes in-frame clones alone and lacks a portion of them. This sample has fewer than 500,000 clones, with 85% to 90% found just once. Sequenced material: PBMCs or T cells enriched from blood (not recorded which). These receptors all stem from a woman between 25 and 40 years old with acute COVID-19. Both conserved end residues are part of each CDR3. The D gene is left open where the match is weak. Not every row has a clone size; where given, it reads once, few, many or a size class.

d_call	clone_size	v_call	j_call	cdr3_nt	cdr3_aa
TRBD1	-	TRBV10-3	TRBJ1-2	TGTGCCACCCGGGGACAGTTGGGAGATGGCTACACCTTC	CATRGQLGDGYTF
-	-	TRBV20-1	TRBJ1-2	TGCAGTGCTAGTTTACAGGGTCACTATGGCTACACCTTC	CSASLQGHYGYTF
-	-	TRBV4-1	TRBJ2-3	TGCGCCAGCAGCTCGCTACCCCTGGCAGACATCCGCACAGATACGCAGTATTTT	CASSSLPLADIRTDTQYF
TRBD1	-	TRBV5-6	TRBJ1-3	TGTGCCAGCAGCTGGGGACAGTACTCTGGAAACACCATATATTTT	CASSWGQYSGNTIYF
-	-	TRBV2	TRBJ1-1	TGTGCCTCTCAGGGTCGGGGGGACACTGAAGCTTTCTTT	CASQGRGDTEAFF
TRBD1	-	TRBV9	TRBJ2-7	TGTGCCAGCAGCGCGGGACAGGGGGATTACGAGCAGTACTTC	CASSAGQGDYEQYF
-	-	TRBV24-1	TRBJ2-1	TGTGCCACCAGTGACGGCCAGGGTAATGAGCAGTTCTTC	CATSDGQGNEQFF
-	-	TRBV18	TRBJ1-3	TGTGCCAGCTCACCACCCGGGGGAGCCAGCTCTGGAAACACCATATATTTT	CASSPPGGASSGNTIYF
-	-	TRBV19	TRBJ2-2	TGTGCCACCGAAGCCCCGGGTACCGGGGAGCTGTTTTTT	CATEAPGTGELFF
-	once	TRBV4-1	TRBJ1-2	TGCGCCAGCAGCCAACTCACTAAGGAGGGTGGCTACACCTTC	CASSQLTKEGGYTF
-	-	TRBV28	TRBJ2-4	TGTGCCAGCAGTTTAAGGGACACCCCCGCTAGGTTATCCAAAAACATTCAGTACTTC	CASSLRDTPARLSKNIQYF
TRBD1	once	TRBV5-4	TRBJ1-2	TGTGCCAGCAGCCCGGACAGGGGGATCTATGGCTACACCTTC	CASSPDRGIYGYTF
-	-	TRBV6-5	TRBJ2-1	TGTGCCAGCAAACGGGACTGGGGCGGCAATGAGCAGTTCTTC	CASKRDWGGNEQFF
-	-	TRBV5-8	TRBJ2-2	TGTGCCAGCAGCCCCGGGAACGCCCGCACCGGGGAGCTGTTTTTT	CASSPGNARTGELFF
-	few	TRBV5-1	TRBJ1-1	TGCGCCAGCAGCTTAGGGGACACTGAAGCTTTCTTT	CASSLGDTEAFF
-	-	TRBV4-1	TRBJ2-7	TGCGCCAGCAGCGTCATGGAGGGTATGGTCTACGAGCAGTACTTC	CASSVMEGMVYEQYF
TRBD2	-	TRBV20-1	TRBJ2-7	TGCAGTGCTAGTAGCGGGGCGAGCTCCTACGAGCAGTACTTC	CSASSGASSYEQYF
-	-	TRBV5-6	TRBJ2-2	TGTGCCAGCAGCTTGGAAGGGGGCGGGGAGCTGTTTTTT	CASSLEGGGELFF
-	-	TRBV6-5	TRBJ1-4	TGTGCCAGCAGTCCCCAGGTTGCAACTAATGAAAAACTGTTTTTT	CASSPQVATNEKLFF
TRBD1	-	TRBV4-1	TRBJ1-2	TGCGCCAGCAGCCAAGACCCAGGGGGCTATGGCTACACCTTC	CASSQDPGGYGYTF
TRBD1	-	TRBV6-5	TRBJ2-7	TGTGCCAGCAGTTATTTTCCAGGGGGCGCCTACGAGCAGTACTTC	CASSYFPGGAYEQYF
TRBD1	-	TRBV9	TRBJ1-1	TGTGCCAGCAGCCCCCGCAGGGGGAGGAACACTGAAGCTTTCTTT	CASSPRRGRNTEAFF
-	-	TRBV5-1	TRBJ2-7	TGCGCCAGCCGAAGAGGAGCCTACGAGCAGTACTTC	CASRRGAYEQYF
-	once	TRBV3-1/TRBV3-2	TRBJ1-5	TGTGCCAGCAGCCAAGGGGGGGTATCCAATCAGCCCCAGCATTTT	CASSQGGVSNQPQHF
-	once	TRBV2	TRBJ2-7	TGTGCCAGCCTAAACCCAGACGGAAGGTCGAGGGAGCAGTACTTC	CASLNPDGRSREQYF
TRBD1	-	TRBV30	TRBJ1-2	TGTGCCTGGAATATGGCAGGGGGCGATGGCTACACCTTC	CAWNMAGGDGYTF
-	-	TRBV18	TRBJ1-3	TGTGCCAGCTCACCAGGACAACCAAGAAACACCATATATTTT	CASSPGQPRNTIYF
TRBD1	once	TRBV2	TRBJ1-2	TGTGCCAGCACCGGGACAGGGGGAAGTGGCTACACCTTC	CASTGTGGSGYTF
-	-	TRBV14	TRBJ2-7	TGTGCCAGCAGCCAGTCTAGCCGAAATGGGTACGAGCAGTACTTC	CASSQSSRNGYEQYF
-	-	TRBV5-1	TRBJ1-1	TGCGCCAGCAGCTTTGGAGGCACTGAAGCTTTCTTT	CASSFGGTEAFF
-	-	TRBV6-7	TRBJ1-1	TGTGCCAGCAGTAATGACAGACTCTTAAACACTGAAGCTTTCTTT	CASSNDRLLNTEAFF
TRBD1	-	TRBV3-1/TRBV3-2	TRBJ1-4	TGTGCCAGCAGCCCTCGGGACAGGGCGGGAGAAAAACTGTTTTTT	CASSPRDRAGEKLFF
-	-	TRBV18	TRBJ1-2	TGTGCCAGCTCTGGAGACTATGGCTACACCTTC	CASSGDYGYTF
-	once	TRBV5-1	TRBJ1-3	TGCGCCAGCAGCTTGGATGGGGGGATCAGAAACACCATATATTTT	CASSLDGGIRNTIYF
TRBD1	-	TRBV10-3	TRBJ2-7	TGTGCCATGAACAGGGGTTCTGGCGACGAGCAGTACTTC	CAMNRGSGDEQYF